This T cell receptor (beta chain) is drawn from a study of blood T cell repertoires in COVID-19. In the authors' workflow: Reference gene primer amplification gave nucleated cell count estimates. The repertoire was sequenced with immunoSEQ multiplex PCR; TCRdb's copy has only in-frame clones and lacks some. That table supplies the V and J calls and clone size; D and trimming were determined from the DNA. This sample has about 250,000 clones, with roughly 87% found just once. The participants were between roughly 18 and 100 years old and came from 24 US areas. Participants' reported clinical history set cohort assignment. The CDR3 totals 15 residues. Germline lookup yields CDR1 SEHNR and CDR2 FQNEAQ (reference sequence). V was clipped by 2 bases and J by 9 bases, with 16 bases between them.

This TCR was recovered from a woman between 25 and 40 years old with acute COVID-19. Source material: PBMCs or T cells enriched from blood (not recorded which). The J gene is TRBJ1-4, the V gene TRBV7-9; unclear D gene. The CDR3 sequence is CASSLPSDREQKLFF. The CDR3 region has the DNA TGTGCCAGCAGCTTACCCTCCGACCGGGAGCAAAAACTGTTTTTT. Supplemented by reference TRBV7-9 and TRBJ1-4, the full variable domain reads DTGVSQNPRHKITKRGQNVTFRCDPISEHNRLYWYRQTLGQGPEFLTYFQNEAQLEKSRLLSDRFSAERPKGSFSTLEIQRTEQGDSAMYLCASSLPSDREQKLFFGSGTQLSVL.